This paragraph reports one T cell receptor (beta chain). Antigen unknown. The CDR3 is 14 residues long. Trimming shortened V by 6 bases and J by 3 bases, and 15 bases separated the two germline ends. Germline V gene data show CDR1 as MNHNS and CDR2 as SASEGT. Barcoded TCR alpha and TCR beta cDNA libraries with UMIs came from 5'RACE using constant-segment primers. TCRdb independently ran MiXCR on the 5' RACE reads; one entry per CDR3 protein. The table records about 320,000 distinct CDR3 sequences, roughly an eighth of them present only once. The sample originates from a study of T-cell memory formation after mild COVID-19. Study-wide findings and caveats: Cross-reactive memory appears to have joined, as suggested by some responding clones showing up in pre-infection memory. CD4+ contracting clones were mainly CM and EM; CD8+ ones, EMRA. Whether day 37 second-wave clones are SARS-CoV-2-specific was not confirmed.

The sequencing input was PBMCs or a T cell subset sorted from them (not recorded which). This clonotype was obtained from a man aged 18 to 30 who had mild COVID-19 (a few samples of this study predate the infection). Cell type and time point are not known. The V and J genes are TRBV6-1 and TRBJ2-7, with a weak D call TRBD2 (5 bases). This CDR3 reads CASRGAPSFYEQYV. In DNA, the CDR3 is TGTGCCAGCAGGGGAGCCCCGTCCTTCTACGAGCAGTACGTC.